This T cell receptor beta chain stems from a study of cytomegalovirus exposure and HLA in healthy donors. Deletions cut 5 bases from V and 0 bases from J, with 13 bases between. The CDR3 consists of 16 residues. Germline V gene lookup returns CDR1 SEHNR and CDR2 FQNEAQ (reference sequence). PCR used 60 Vbeta primers and 13 Jbeta primers. Assay used: immunoSEQ multiplex PCR; TCRdb lists only in-frame clones, some missing. The data show approximately 81,000 clones, about four fifths seen once. The sequenced sample consisted of PBMCs. V and J are TRBV7-9 and TRBJ1-4, with D tentatively TRBD1 (5 bases). This clonotype originated in a woman in her fifties or sixties in good health and CMV-seronegative. The CDR3 region is CASSPGTTATNEKLFF. CDR3 nucleotides: TGTGCCAGCAGCCCAGGGACTACTGCAACTAATGAAAAACTGTTTTTT.